The source of this T cell receptor beta chain is a study of blood T cell repertoires in COVID-19. Study context: The United States, Italy and Spain were the sources of the acute and convalescent COVID-19 samples. Sample material is recorded as cDNA or gDNA derived from T cells, B-cell-depleted T cells, or PBMCs.

In the authors' workflow: For nucleated cells, counts were estimated from reference gene primer amplification. Assay: immunoSEQ multiplex PCR; the TCRdb copy retains only in-frame clones and omits some. Clone size and the V and J calls come from that table; the DNA yielded D and trimming. The sample contains over 250,000 clones, about 88% of which appear only once. V was clipped by 0 bases and J by 0 bases, with 12 bases between them. Germline loops: CDR1 LGHNA, CDR2 YSLEER. This CDR3 comprises 18 residues. What was sequenced was peripheral blood. The clonotype originates from a woman between 55 and 75 years old with acute or convalescent COVID-19. The chain uses TRBV4-3 and TRBJ2-6; possibly TRBD1 for D (6 bases). The CDR3 bases are TGCGCCAGCAGCCAAGAGGTACAGGGACCCTCTGGGGCCAACGTCCTGACTTTC. As protein: CASSQEVQGPSGANVLTF.